The 25 T cell receptor beta chains below all came from one sample that was sequenced in a study of T cells in Graves' hyperthyroidism and ophthalmopathy. Amplified TCR beta CDR3 regions derived from RNA transcripts. The HTBI set primed first-round TCR CDR3 RT-PCR. TCRdb used MiXCR to reprocess the multiplex PCR reads, holding one entry per CDR3 protein. Among 600,000 to 850,000 distinct CDR3 sequences listed, about 19% were seen once. The sample was blood. The receptors come from a woman between 50 and 59 years old with Graves' hyperthyroidism that later progressed to Graves' ophthalmopathy.

The sample holds a few counts of this clonotype. The chain joins TRBV9 to TRBJ2-2; 7 bases agree with TRBD1. V lost 3 bases to trimming and J lost 1 base; unmatched junction nucleotides: 3. This CDR3 comprises 15 residues. CDR1 is SGDLS, CDR2 YYNGEE, per germline. CDR3 amino acids: CASSARTGNTGELFF. CDR3 bases: TGTGCCAGCAGCGCCCGGACAGGGAACACCGGGGAGCTGTTTTTT. The full variable domain, rest sourced from reference TRBV9 and TRBJ2-2, is DSGVTQTPKHLITATGQRVTLRCSPRSGDLSVYWYQQSLDQGLQFLIQYYNGEERAKGNILERFSAQQFPDLHSELNLSSLELGDSALYFCASSARTGNTGELFFGEGSRLTVL.

This clonotype was seen ten or more times. V and J are TRBV7-9 and TRBJ1-1; 9 bases align to TRBD1. The CDR3 sequence is 13 residues long. Per the germline V gene, CDR1 is SEHNR and CDR2 is FQNEAQ (reference sequence). The trim removed 6 bases at V and 7 bases at J, leaving 6 bases unmatched. The CDR3 loop is CASRGTGYIEAFF. CDR3 in DNA: TGTGCCAGCAGAGGGACAGGGTATATTGAAGCTTTCTTT.

This clonotype was recorded a few times. The chain carries TRBV27 and TRBJ2-5; D gene ambiguous. CDR1 and CDR2 from the germline V gene are MNHEY and SMNVEV (reference sequence). The V and J ends lost 0 bases and 1 base respectively, with 12 bases between them. The CDR3 totals 16 residues. CDR3 region: CASSLSAHTRQETQYF. The CDR3, as DNA: TGTGCCAGCAGTTTATCAGCCCACACCCGCCAAGAGACCCAGTACTTC.

This clonotype was recorded a few times. This chain links TRBV6-5 with TRBJ1-2; possibly TRBD1 for D (5 bases). Trimming shortened V by 2 bases and J by 4 bases, and 11 bases separated the two germline ends. The CDR3 is made up of 14 amino acids. Germline V gene sequence: CDR1 MNHEY, CDR2 SVGAGI. The CDR3 region has the DNA TGTGCCAGCAGTTACACGACCGGGGGCTATGGCTACACCTTC. Protein product: CASSYTTGGYGYTF.

This clonotype was counted a few times. The chain carries TRBV9 and TRBJ1-5; 9 bases fit TRBD1. Germline CDR1 reads SGDLS; CDR2 reads YYNGEE. This CDR3 spans 15 amino acids. The V and J ends lost 3 bases and 8 bases, in that order; junction bases with no gene match: 9. The CDR3 DNA sequence: TGTGCCAGCAGCGCCTCCGGGACAGGGAGGGAGCCCCAGCATTTT. Translated, it gives CASSASGTGREPQHF.

The sample holds a few counts of this clonotype. The V gene is TRBV20-1, the J gene TRBJ1-5; unclear D gene. The germline V gene has CDR1 DFQATT and CDR2 SNEGSKA (reference sequence). Trimming took off 1 base at V and 7 bases at J, with 11 bases between the two ends. The CDR3 is 13 amino acids. CDR3 region: CSARVVSSQPQHF. The CDR3 DNA follows: TGCAGTGCTAGAGTAGTCAGTTCGCAGCCCCAGCATTTT.

This clonotype was seen many times. The V call is TRBV20-1, the J call TRBJ1-1; the match to TRBD1 covers 9 bases. V gave up 4 bases and J gave up 4 bases; unmatched junction bases: 7. Germline V CDR1 and CDR2: DFQATT, SNEGSKA (reference sequence). The CDR3 loop spans 14 amino acids. As DNA, the CDR3 is TGCAGTGCTACCCTACAGGGGGCTCGCACTGAAGCTTTCTTT. Translating gives CSATLQGARTEAFF.

The CDR3 reads CSVEGTELNTEAFF. The CDR3 DNA is TGCAGCGTTGAAGGGACAGAACTAAACACTGAAGCTTTCTTT. The chain uses TRBV29-1 and TRBJ1-1; TRBD1 is a possible D gene (6 bases). Trimming cost V 1 base and J 2 bases, with 11 bases left between them. Germline assignment: CDR1 SQVTM and CDR2 ANQGSEA. The CDR3 is 14 amino acids.

This clonotype was observed a handful of times. V is TRBV5-4 and J is TRBJ1-3; D is uncertain. There are 14 residues in the CDR3. Trimming took 0 bases from V and 4 from J, leaving 8 bases between them. Germline V gene sequence: CDR1 SGHNT, CDR2 YYREEE (reference sequence). The CDR3 reads CASSLAAEGNTIYF. CDR3 coding DNA: TGTGCCAGCAGCTTGGCGGCCGAGGGAAACACCATATATTTT.

There are many counts of this clonotype. V usage is TRBV5-1 and J usage is TRBJ2-7; tentative D call: TRBD2 (6 bases). The ends were cut back, 5 bases at V and 2 bases at J, with 11 bases in the middle. Germline lookup yields CDR1 SGHRS and CDR2 YFSETQ. This CDR3 region has 13 residues. The CDR3 protein is CASRGDSAYEQYF. CDR3 DNA: TGCGCCAGCAGAGGGGACTCTGCCTACGAGCAGTACTTC.

The chain couples TRBV6-5 to TRBJ2-3, with D possibly being TRBD1 (5 bases). Germline CDR1 MNHEY, CDR2 SVGAGI. The CDR3 has 16 amino acids. The ends were cut back, 0 bases at V and 0 bases at J, with 10 bases in the middle. Written as DNA, the CDR3 is TGTGCCAGCAGTTACTCTCCGCAGGGAAGCACAGATACGCAGTATTTT. This gives the protein CASSYSPQGSTDTQYF.

This clonotype was counted many times. The chain uses TRBV20-1 and TRBJ2-1; 12 nucleotides line up with TRBD2. The junction had 3 bases not matched to a gene; V was cut back by 5 bases and J by 4 bases. CDR3 length equals 14 residues. The germline V gene encodes CDR1 DFQATT and CDR2 SNEGSKA (reference sequence). CDR3 sequence reads: CSAGGTSGYNEQFF. DNA of the CDR3: TGCAGTGCTGGGGGGACTAGCGGGTACAATGAGCAGTTCTTC.

This clonotype has at least ten counts. The chain combines TRBV20-1 with TRBJ2-7, with TRBD2 matching over 10 bases. The CDR3 spans 11 residues. Germline values: CDR1 DFQATT, CDR2 SNEGSKA (reference sequence). V was pared by 6 bases and J by 7 bases, with 3 bases of the junction left unmatched. As DNA, the CDR3 is TGCAGTGCCCGTAGCGGGGGGGAGCAGTACTTC. Residues: CSARSGGEQYF.

This clonotype was recorded a few times. The chain joins TRBV28 to TRBJ1-3; 9 nucleotides match TRBD1. This CDR3 is built from 20 residues. The germline gives CDR1 MDHEN, CDR2 SYDVKM. The V gene end was trimmed by 3 bases and the J gene end by 1 base; junction bases not matched to a gene: 16. The chain's CDR3 is CASSFGWGTGSLLSGNTIYF. CDR3 sequence (DNA): TGTGCCAGCAGTTTCGGGTGGGGGACAGGGAGCCTCTTGTCTGGAAACACCATATATTTT.

The chain is built from TRBV4-1 and TRBJ2-2; D not resolved. Germline CDR1 is MGHRA and CDR2 is YSYEKL. This CDR3 contains 13 residues. V was shortened by 3 bases and J by 3 bases, with 5 bases between the two germline ends. In DNA form, the CDR3 reads TGCGCCAGCAGCCAGCCATACACCGGGGAGCTGTTTTTT. This codes for CASSQPYTGELFF.

The DNA of the CDR3 is TGTGCCAGCAGGCCACGAAGACAGGCCTCCTATAGCAATCAGCCCCAGCATTTT. It yields the protein CASRPRRQASYSNQPQHF. The chain couples TRBV2 to TRBJ1-5, with a weak D call TRBD1 (6 bases). Germline assignment: CDR1 SNHLY and CDR2 FYNNEI. V was pared by 6 bases and J by 0 bases, with 21 bases between. This CDR3 comprises 18 residues.

This clonotype was observed many times. V gene TRBV7-6 combines with J gene TRBJ1-2; 10 bases map to TRBD1. The CDR3 loop spans 13 amino acids. CDR1 is SGHVS, CDR2 FNYEAQ, per germline. V lost 5 bases, J lost 5 bases, and 2 bases stayed unmatched. The CDR3 nucleotides are TGTGCCAGCAGCAGGGGACAGGGGTATGGCTACACCTTC. Protein product: CASSRGQGYGYTF.

This clonotype was counted at least ten times. The chain combines TRBV27 with TRBJ2-3; 14 bases align to TRBD2. Per germline, CDR1 MNHEY and CDR2 SMNVEV (reference sequence). This CDR3 region has 20 residues. J lost 4 bases, V lost 5 bases, and 17 bases had no gene match. The DNA of the CDR3 is TGTGCCAGCAGTCAACGACAGGGTGGACTAGCGGGGGGAATTTCAGATACGCAGTATTTT. Encoded protein: CASSQRQGGLAGGISDTQYF.

A remark on this clonotype: The conserved phenylalanine or tryptophan is not found at the CDR3 terminus, so this likely reflects a read error. The genes are TRBV3-1 and TRBJ2-2; possibly TRBD2 for D (6 bases). Germline CDR1 is LGHDT and CDR2 is YNNKEL (reference sequence). This CDR3 spans 16 amino acids. Trimming removed 4 bases at V and 6 bases at J, with 18 bases between. As DNA, the CDR3 is TGTGCCAGCAGCCTAAGACCGAGGGAGGTCCCCGGGGAGCTGTTTCTT. Translated: CASSLRPREVPGELFL.

This clonotype was seen only a few times. The J gene is TRBJ1-1, the V gene TRBV20-1; perhaps TRBD1 as D (6 bases). The CDR3 loop spans 13 amino acids. Germline V lookup: CDR1 DFQATT, CDR2 SNEGSKA (reference sequence). Trimming cost V 6 bases and J 0 bases, with 11 bases left between them. CDR3 sequence: CSAPDRMNTEAFF. The CDR3 DNA is TGCAGTGCCCCCGACAGGATGAACACTGAAGCTTTCTTT.

J is TRBJ1-5 and V is TRBV20-1; D gene unclear. CDR3 size: 15 residues. Trimming took 3 bases from V and 3 from J, leaving 15 bases between them. The germline V gene has CDR1 DFQATT and CDR2 SNEGSKA (reference sequence). CDR3 loop: CSASPVTLLNQPQHF. The DNA of the CDR3 is TGCAGTGCTAGTCCCGTGACTCTACTCAATCAGCCCCAGCATTTT.

This clonotype was observed at least ten times. The chain links TRBV5-6 to TRBJ2-7, with 7 bases aligning to TRBD1. The V and J ends lost 1 base and 6 bases, in that order; junction bases with no gene match: 7. Per germline, CDR1 SGHDT and CDR2 YYEEEE. There are 14 residues in the CDR3. CDR3 protein: CASSLQTGKVEQYF. CDR3 DNA sequence: TGTGCCAGCAGCTTGCAGACAGGGAAGGTCGAGCAGTACTTC.

The genes are TRBV12-3 or TRBV12-4 and TRBJ1-6, with D perhaps matching TRBD1 (5 bases). Trimming removed 4 bases at V and 13 bases at J, with 8 bases between. The CDR3 runs 11 residues. CDR3 nucleotides: TGTGCCAGCAGTTCGGGGGAGCCCCTCCACTTT. Protein product: CASSSGEPLHF.

This clonotype was observed a handful of times. At one end, the junction sequence differs from germline, possibly due to a read error. This chain connects TRBV7-7 to TRBJ2-5; D gene ambiguous. CDR3 length: 13 residues. Germline V gene data show CDR1 as SSHAT and CDR2 as FNYEAQ (reference sequence). CDR3 coding DNA: TGTGCTAGCAGCTTAATTTTCCCGGAGACCCAGTACTTC. This encodes CASSLIFPETQYF.

V and J are TRBV20-1 and TRBJ1-6; 7 bases align to TRBD1. This CDR3 spans 15 amino acids. Germline V gives CDR1 DFQATT, CDR2 SNEGSKA (reference sequence). Unmatched junction bases numbered 8, after V lost 3 bases and J lost 6 bases. The CDR3 DNA follows: TGCAGTGCTAGTTACCAGGGGGTAGTTAATTCACCCCTCCACTTT. Encoded protein: CSASYQGVVNSPLHF.